These 20 T cell receptor beta chains were all obtained from the same sample, sequenced in a study of human T cells and chemical hapten exposure. Regarding time point: pre-sensitization, week 0. Specified treatment: therapeutic diphenylcyclopropenone sensitization with weekly scalp DPC. TCRdb recomputed calls from the RACE reads with MiXCR, one row per CDR3 protein. The sample yields about 51,000 distinct CDR3 sequences, around 9.4% seen once. Sequenced material: whole blood, taken in connection with sensitization to the hapten diphenylcyclopropenone (DPC). The receptors here all came from a middle-aged woman with alopecia areata. Some clones in this sample may be carry-over from other donors' samples.

This clonotype was seen only a few times. The gene calls are TRBV13 and TRBJ2-7; the match to TRBD1 covers 9 bases. This CDR3 has 15 residues. V shed 4 bases, J shed 5 bases, and the junction held 9 bases outside the gene matches. CDR1 and CDR2 (germline): PRHDT, FYEKMQ (reference sequence). The chain's CDR3 is CASSYRGRDADEQYF. The CDR3 DNA reads as TGTGCCAGCAGCTACAGGGGGCGCGACGCCGACGAGCAGTACTTC.

This clonotype appeared a few times. J is TRBJ2-3 and V is TRBV10-3; possible D gene TRBD1, 6 bases. CDR3 length: 13 residues. V dropped 5 bases and J dropped 4 bases, with 10 bases sitting between them. The germline V gene has CDR1 ENHRY and CDR2 SYGVKD. The CDR3 nucleotides read TGTGCCATCAGTAAACAGGGCGCAGATACGCAGTATTTT. As protein: CAISKQGADTQYF.

There are many counts of this clonotype. The chain recombines TRBV4-1 with TRBJ2-3; 11 bases are a match to TRBD2. V dropped 1 base and J dropped 5; count of bases not matched to a gene: 8. Germline V gene lookup returns CDR1 MGHRA and CDR2 YSYEKL. This CDR3 is 17 amino acids long. The CDR3 loop is CASSQVPSGGSGDTQYF. The CDR3 DNA reads as TGCGCCAGCAGCCAAGTTCCTAGCGGGGGGAGTGGAGATACGCAGTATTTT.

This clonotype was recorded many times. J is TRBJ2-2 and V is TRBV6-4; 11 positions agree with TRBD2. Germline CDR1 MRHNA, CDR2 SNTAGT. Unmatched junction bases numbered 4, after V lost 6 bases and J lost 4 bases. The CDR3 has 15 amino acids. The CDR3 reads CASSVGTSGTGELFF. CDR3 coding DNA: TGTGCCAGCAGCGTCGGGACTAGCGGCACCGGGGAGCTGTTTTTT.

This clonotype was seen a handful of times. The gene calls are TRBV4-2 and TRBJ1-4, with D maybe TRBD1 (5 bases). The V and J ends lost 1 base and 8 bases respectively, with 8 bases between them. This CDR3 is built from 13 residues. CDR1 is LGHNA and CDR2 is YNFKEQ in the germline V gene. The CDR3 sequence is CASSQAREEKLFF. CDR3 nucleotides: TGTGCCAGCAGCCAAGCCAGGGAGGAAAAACTGTTTTTT.

This clonotype is deemed medium-sized. This chain uses TRBV6-4 with TRBJ1-1; no definite D call. This CDR3 spans 13 amino acids. The germline CDR1 and CDR2 sequences are MRHNA and SNTAGT. V shed 2 bases and J shed 4 bases, with 8 bases lying between them. CDR3 sequence (DNA): TGTGCCAGCAGTGACAGTCTCTCCACTGAAGCTTTCTTT. Translating gives CASSDSLSTEAFF.

CDR3 sequence (DNA): TGTGCCAGCAGCCACGGACAGCTTAGCAATCAGCCCCAGCATTTT. As protein: CASSHGQLSNQPQHF. The rearrangement joins TRBV5-6 to TRBJ1-5, with D perhaps TRBD1 (6 bases). V was trimmed by 4 bases and J by 0 bases, leaving 11 bases between them. This CDR3 spans 15 amino acids. The germline gives CDR1 SGHDT, CDR2 YYEEEE. Full variable domain (remainder filled in from reference TRBV5-6 and TRBJ1-5): DAGVTQSPTHLIKTRGQQVTLRCSPKSGHDTVSWYQQALGQGPQFIFQYYEEEERQRGNFPDRFSGHQFPNYSSELNVNALLLGDSALYLCASSHGQLSNQPQHFGDGTRLSIL.

This clonotype was counted many times. The V and J genes are TRBV7-6 and TRBJ1-5, with D possibly TRBD1 on 6 matching bases. Germline assignment: CDR1 SGHVS and CDR2 FNYEAQ. The CDR3 covers 14 residues. V was pared by 5 bases and J by 5 bases, with 13 bases between. The CDR3 coding sequence is TGTGCCAGCAGCGGGGGGGCAGGGGATCAGCCCCAGCATTTT. Protein sequence: CASSGGAGDQPQHF.

This clonotype was counted at least ten times. This chain connects TRBV12-3 or TRBV12-4 to TRBJ1-2, with TRBD1 matching over 8 bases. The trim removed 5 bases at V and 4 bases at J, leaving 6 bases unmatched. This CDR3 is 14 amino acids long. CDR3 region: CASSPRGQVYGYTF. CDR3 DNA: TGTGCCAGCAGTCCGAGGGGACAGGTCTATGGCTACACCTTC.

This clonotype was detected ten times or more. V usage is TRBV20-1 and J usage is TRBJ2-3; either TRBD1 or TRBD2 may supply D (5 bases each). Germline CDR1 reads DFQATT; CDR2 reads SNEGSKA (reference sequence). The length of the CDR3 is 14 residues. V dropped 6 bases and J dropped 1 base, with 14 bases sitting between them. CDR3 amino acids: CSAQNGAGTDTQYF. The CDR3 bases are TGCAGTGCCCAGAACGGGGCGGGCACAGATACGCAGTATTTT.

There are many counts of this clonotype. CDR3 coding DNA: TGTGCCAGTAGTCCCCCCGGACAGGGGAGAGGTGGCTACACCTTC. It encodes CASSPPGQGRGGYTF. The rearrangement links TRBV19 to TRBJ1-2; 9 bases are a match to TRBD1. Unmatched junction bases numbered 11, after V lost 5 bases and J lost 7 bases. Germline V gene lookup returns CDR1 LNHDA and CDR2 SQIVND (reference sequence). The CDR3 length is 15 residues.

CDR3 region: CASSHGRNEQFF. In DNA form, the CDR3 reads TGTGCCAGCAGCCACGGGCGGAATGAGCAGTTCTTC. The gene calls are TRBV7-6 and TRBJ2-1; no definite D call. The germline V and J ends were trimmed by 5 bases and 7 bases, with 9 bases remaining between them. This CDR3 has 12 residues. Germline V gives CDR1 SGHVS, CDR2 FNYEAQ. Using reference TRBV7-6 and TRBJ2-1 for the parts outside the CDR3, the full variable domain is GAGVSQSPRYKVTKRGQDVALRCDPISGHVSLYWYRQALGQGPEFLTYFNYEAQQDKSGLPNDRFSAERPEGSISTLTIQRTEQRDSAMYRCASSHGRNEQFFGPGTRLTVL.

This clonotype was observed many times. The chain recombines TRBV28 with TRBJ2-7; 7 bases are shared with TRBD2. In germline, CDR1 is MDHEN, CDR2 SYDVKM. After removal of 6 bases from V and 5 bases from J, the junction contained 10 bases not matched to a gene. The CDR3 covers 14 residues. CDR3 region: CASSGGTPLDEQYF. In DNA, the CDR3 is TGTGCCAGCAGCGGGGGGACCCCCCTCGACGAGCAGTACTTC.

This clonotype was picked up many times. The chain links TRBV29-1 to TRBJ1-2, with D possibly being TRBD1 (5 bases). Per germline, CDR1 SQVTM and CDR2 ANQGSEA. The CDR3 is 14 residues long. V lost 4 bases to trimming and J lost 4 bases, with 16 bases between them. CDR3 nucleotide sequence: TGCAGCGTTGCATTTCCAGGGTCGGTCTATGGCTACACCTTC. Protein product: CSVAFPGSVYGYTF.

This clonotype occurred many times. The chain employs TRBV18 and TRBJ2-1, with D possibly matching TRBD2 (5 bases). Per germline, CDR1 KGHSH and CDR2 LQKENI. Between the trimmed V and J ends, which lost 8 bases and 10 bases, there was a span of 27 bases. The CDR3 extends over 16 amino acids. CDR3 sequence reads: CASPCSRRLVLREQFF. CDR3 nucleotides: TGTGCCAGCCCCTGTAGCAGGAGGCTAGTTCTGAGGGAGCAGTTCTTC.

Of note for this clonotype: Possible read error: a much larger clone is one base away. J is TRBJ2-7 and V is TRBV30; D possibly corresponds to TRBD2 (6 bases). The germline CDR1 and CDR2 sequences are GTSNPN and SVGIG (reference sequence). Trimming removed 0 bases from V and 4 bases from J, with 13 bases in between. The CDR3 covers 14 residues. This CDR3 is CAWSVIGSGYEQYF. Here the CDR3 DNA reads TGTGCCTGGAGTGTAATAGGGAGCGGGTACGAGCAGTACTTC.

The rearrangement joins TRBV6-2 or TRBV6-3 to TRBJ2-5; either TRBD1 or TRBD2 may fit D (5 bases each). This CDR3 is 13 amino acids long. V was pared by 7 bases and J by 5 bases, with 14 bases between. Looked up from germline, CDR1 is MNHEY and CDR2 is SVGEGT. CDR3 sequence: CASMGPGKETQYF. The CDR3 DNA follows: TGTGCCAGCATGGGACCCGGCAAGGAGACCCAGTACTTC.

This rearrangement joins TRBV11-2 to TRBJ2-3, with a tentative D call TRBD2 (7 bases). CDR3 size: 15 residues. Germline CDR1 is SGHAT and CDR2 is FQNNGV. V was pared by 2 bases and J by 5 bases, with 14 bases between. The CDR3, as DNA: TGTGCCAGCAGCTTAATGGAGGGGGGGCAAGATACGCAGTATTTT. As protein: CASSLMEGGQDTQYF.

This clonotype appeared a few times. The genes are TRBV6-6 and TRBJ1-4; 11 bases fit TRBD1. The germline gives CDR1 MNHNY, CDR2 SVGAGI (reference sequence). The CDR3 extends over 14 amino acids. V lost 4 bases to trimming and J lost 7 bases; unmatched junction nucleotides: 2. CDR3 nucleotide sequence: TGTGCCAGCAGTTGGACAGGGGGCGGTGAAAAACTGTTTTTT. This encodes CASSWTGGGEKLFF.

In this sample, this clonotype turned up a few times. The chain couples TRBV5-1 to TRBJ2-3; D gene unclear. CDR1 is SGHRS, CDR2 YFSETQ, per germline. Trimming removed 0 bases at V and 5 bases at J, with 13 bases between. This CDR3 spans 15 amino acids. The CDR3 nucleotides are TGCGCCAGCAGCTTGGACGCAGCCTTAGAAGATACGCAGTATTTT. Its protein product is CASSLDAALEDTQYF.